This T cell receptor beta chain came from a study of blood T cells in healthy people across ages. Study outcomes and limitations: Fewer expanded clones and more diversity marked long-lived versus aged donors.

Together with a sample-barcoded 5' primer, a J-beta primer mix was included in a second PCR lasting about 7 to 11 cycles. TCRdb ran MiXCR on the 5' RACE reads and lists one entry per CDR3 protein. Here the sample spans around 900,000 distinct CDR3 sequences, about 51% being singletons. Per sample, at least 5 micrograms of total RNA were extracted. Regarding this clonotype: Antigen unknown.

The receptor was derived from a woman aged 55-70 years in good health. The sequenced sample consisted of blood.

Here the CDR3 DNA reads TGTGCCAGCCCTATCTCCGGAACCCCATACAATGAGCAGTTCTTC. Amino acids: CASPISGTPYNEQFF. V and J are TRBV5-6 and TRBJ2-1, with unresolved D. Germline V CDR1 and CDR2: SGHDT, YYEEEE. This CDR3 comprises 15 residues. The ends were cut back, 7 bases at V and 4 bases at J, with 18 bases in the middle.